A single sample is the source of the 32 T cell receptor beta chains below, sequenced in a study of shared clonotypes between healthy human individuals. Assay: immunoSEQ multiplex PCR; the TCRdb copy retains only in-frame clones and omits some. The sample gives fewer than 850,000 clones, about two thirds of which show up once; approximately 1.8% is in the top ten. The sequencing input was memory CD4+ T cells sorted from blood. Subset meaning: CD45RA-negative fraction. These receptor sequences come from a woman aged 25 to 39 in good health.

This rearrangement joins TRBV18 to TRBJ1-6; tentatively, D is TRBD1 (6 bases). Germline values: CDR1 KGHSH, CDR2 LQKENI. The CDR3 is made up of 14 amino acids. Trimming removed 5 bases at V and 7 bases at J, with 12 bases between. In nucleotides, the CDR3 is TGTGCCAGCTCATCAACAGGGCCCAATTCACCCCTCCACTTT. Its protein is CASSSTGPNSPLHF.

This clone turned up a few times. This rearrangement joins TRBV28 to TRBJ1-2; 9 nucleotides agree with TRBD1. Per the germline V gene, CDR1 is MDHEN and CDR2 is SYDVKM. Losses at the gene ends were 7 bases for V and 2 bases for J; bases not matched to a gene: 11. The CDR3 extends over 16 amino acids. CDR3 nucleotides: TGTGCCAGCACTCCCCCCGGGACAGGGCTGAACTATGGCTACACCTTC. Translated, it gives CASTPPGTGLNYGYTF.

The chain combines TRBV28 with TRBJ2-7, with a tentative D call TRBD2 (6 bases). V was trimmed by 6 bases and J by 7 bases, leaving 25 bases between them. Germline V gene sequence: CDR1 MDHEN, CDR2 SYDVKM. The CDR3 is 16 residues long. This CDR3 reads CASSPGNQWGVNEQYF. The CDR3, as DNA: TGTGCCAGCAGCCCGGGCAACCAGTGGGGGGTTAATGAGCAGTACTTC.

V is TRBV5-4 and J is TRBJ2-2; D is uncertain. This CDR3 is 15 amino acids long. With 0 bases removed from V and 4 bases from J, the gap between germline ends came to 10 bases. Germline V lookup: CDR1 SGHNT, CDR2 YYREEE (reference sequence). The CDR3 region is CASSLAEQGTGELFF. DNA for the CDR3: TGTGCCAGCAGCTTGGCTGAACAAGGCACCGGGGAGCTGTTTTTT.

This chain connects TRBV18 to TRBJ1-1; D not certain. V gave up 5 bases and J gave up 3 bases, with 13 bases separating them. There are 14 residues in the CDR3. CDR1 and CDR2 from the germline V gene are KGHSH and LQKENI. CDR3 in DNA: TGTGCCAGCTCATCGGATCCGAGAGACACTGAAGCTTTCTTT. Its protein is CASSSDPRDTEAFF.

The chain joins TRBV19 to TRBJ2-7; a possible D gene is TRBD2 (6 bases). The CDR3 loop spans 14 amino acids. Germline assignment: CDR1 LNHDA and CDR2 SQIVND (reference sequence). V lost 5 bases to trimming and J lost 2 bases, with 13 bases between them. CDR3 DNA sequence: TGTGCCAGTAGTCCGGGGACTGGGACCTACGAGCAGTACTTC. It encodes CASSPGTGTYEQYF.

The CDR3 sequence is CASSPSGYAYNEQFF. The CDR3 nucleotides are TGTGCCAGCAGCCCCAGCGGATATGCCTACAATGAGCAGTTCTTC. This chain uses TRBV7-8 with TRBJ2-1, with D tentatively TRBD2 (5 bases). V was trimmed by 5 bases and J by 2 bases, leaving 13 bases between them. The CDR3 has 15 amino acids. Germline-derived CDR1 and CDR2 are SGHVS and FQNEAQ.

The rearrangement uses TRBV7-9 and TRBJ1-1, with 7 bases lining up with TRBD1. V shed 7 bases, J shed 5 bases, and the junction held 7 bases outside the gene matches. The CDR3 has 13 amino acids. Germline-derived CDR1 and CDR2 are SEHNR and FQNEAQ (reference sequence). CDR3 sequence reads: CASKTGLQTEAFF. In DNA, the CDR3 is TGTGCCAGCAAGACAGGGTTGCAGACTGAAGCTTTCTTT.

In this sample, this clone turned up once. The genes are TRBV11-2 and TRBJ2-7; D gene ambiguous. The CDR3 has 14 amino acids. V lost 3 bases to trimming and J lost 4 bases, with 13 bases between them. The germline gives CDR1 SGHAT, CDR2 FQNNGV. CDR3 DNA sequence: TGTGCCAGCAGCTTTATCAACGACGATTACGAGCAGTACTTC. This sequence encodes CASSFINDDYEQYF.

V usage is TRBV19 and J usage is TRBJ2-3, with D possibly TRBD1 on 6 matching bases. There are 15 residues in the CDR3. V was trimmed by 5 bases and J by 5 bases, leaving 17 bases between them. The germline gives CDR1 LNHDA, CDR2 SQIVND (reference sequence). The CDR3 sequence: CASSPPGVLGDTQYF. The CDR3 bases are TGTGCCAGTAGTCCCCCAGGGGTATTAGGAGATACGCAGTATTTT.

The V gene is TRBV18, the J gene TRBJ1-1; 7 bases fit TRBD1. The CDR3 runs 13 residues. The germline V gene encodes CDR1 KGHSH and CDR2 LQKENI. The V segment lost 2 bases and the J segment 8 bases; nucleotides outside the gene matches: 5. This chain's CDR3 is CASSPSTGREAFF. The DNA of the CDR3 is TGTGCCAGCTCACCATCGACAGGGAGGGAAGCTTTCTTT.

This clone was seen once. The DNA for the CDR3 is TGTGCCAAAAATCAGCCCCAGCATTTT. It translates to CAKNQPQHF. The V and J genes are TRBV6-9 and TRBJ1-5, with D unresolved. This CDR3 region has 9 residues. Trimming left V 10 bases short and J 4 bases short, with 2 bases between. The germline gives CDR1 MNHGY, CDR2 SVAAGI.

This clone was detected once. This sequence joins TRBV28 and TRBJ1-1, with D possibly matching TRBD1 (5 bases). The CDR3 contains 13 residues. V was pared by 5 bases and J by 8 bases, with 15 bases between. In germline, CDR1 is MDHEN, CDR2 SYDVKM. The CDR3 nucleotides are TGTGCCAGCAGTCCGCCCCCCGGGACGGAAGCTTTCTTT. Translation gives CASSPPPGTEAFF. Looking up the rest from reference TRBV28 and TRBJ1-1 gives the full variable domain: DVKVTQSSRYLVKRTGEKVFLECVQDMDHENMFWYRQDPGLGLRLIYFSYDVKMKEKGDIPEGYSVSREKKERFSLILESASTNQTSMYLCASSPPPGTEAFFGQGTRLTVV.

This chain uses TRBV7-2 with TRBJ2-3; the match to TRBD2 covers 11 bases. Germline assignment: CDR1 SGHTA and CDR2 FQGNSA. There are 16 residues in the CDR3. V lost 1 base, J lost 0 bases, and 0 bases stayed unmatched. The DNA for the CDR3 is TGTGCCAGCAGCTTAGGACTAGCGGGGAGCACAGATACGCAGTATTTT. Its translation: CASSLGLAGSTDTQYF.

The rearrangement joins TRBV25-1 to TRBJ2-7; D is possibly TRBD2 (5 bases). This CDR3 spans 17 amino acids. CDR1 is MGHDK and CDR2 is SYGVNS in the germline V gene. V lost 3 bases to trimming and J lost 1 base, with 19 bases between them. The CDR3 region has the DNA TGTGCCAGCAGTGATTGGAGGCGCGGCGTACTATCCTACGAGCAGTACTTC. Translating gives CASSDWRRGVLSYEQYF.

The chain uses TRBV7-8 and TRBJ2-7; TRBD2 matches 10 bases. V shed 0 bases and J 0 bases; nucleotides not matched to a gene: 11. The CDR3 is 19 residues long. Germline CDR1 SGHVS, CDR2 FQNEAQ. The CDR3: CASSLAQYSGRSVSYEQYF. As DNA, the CDR3 is TGTGCCAGCAGCTTAGCGCAGTATAGCGGGAGGTCCGTCTCCTACGAGCAGTACTTC. Based on the CDR3 plus reference TRBV7-8 and TRBJ2-7, the full variable domain is GAGVSQSPRYKVAKRGQDVALRCDPISGHVSLFWYQQALGQGPEFLTYFQNEAQLDKSGLPSDRFFAERPEGSVSTLKIQRTQQEDSAVYLCASSLAQYSGRSVSYEQYFGPGTRLTVT.

The rearrangement links TRBV11-2 to TRBJ2-1, with D possibly being TRBD1 or TRBD2 (6 bases each). The germline gives CDR1 SGHAT, CDR2 FQNNGV. Trimming took 5 bases from V and 8 from J, leaving 16 bases between them. CDR3 size: 14 residues. CDR3 sequence reads: CASSARGQGYEQFF. The CDR3, as DNA: TGTGCCAGCAGCGCACGGGGGCAGGGCTATGAGCAGTTCTTC.

A remark on this clone: This sample includes further DNA sequences coding for the same CDR3. The chain employs TRBV5-1 and TRBJ1-4; 8 positions agree with TRBD1. This CDR3 is built from 14 residues. From germline, CDR1 is SGHRS and CDR2 YFSETQ. The junction had 5 bases not matched to a gene; V was cut back by 4 bases and J by 6 bases. The DNA for the CDR3 is TGCGCCAGCAGCGTCGACAGGGGAGATGAAAAACTGTTTTTT. Translated: CASSVDRGDEKLFF.

The sample holds a few counts of this clone. The chain recombines TRBV30 with TRBJ2-3; 8 bases align to TRBD2. This CDR3 is built from 13 residues. Trimming cost V 7 bases and J 2 bases; bases outside gene matches: 5. The V gene's germline CDR1 is GTSNPN and CDR2 SVGIG (reference sequence). The CDR3 sequence is CALLAGLTDTQYF. For the CDR3, the DNA is TGTGCCTTATTAGCGGGGCTCACAGATACGCAGTATTTT.

V usage is TRBV2 and J usage is TRBJ1-4; D gene unclear. This CDR3 comprises 15 residues. Per germline, CDR1 SNHLY and CDR2 FYNNEI. V was clipped by 3 bases and J by 2 bases, with 10 bases between them. In DNA, the CDR3 is TGTGCCAGCAGTGATGGGGTTGCGACTAATGAAAAACTGTTTTTT. Its protein product is CASSDGVATNEKLFF. The full variable domain, with the rest looked up from reference TRBV2 and TRBJ1-4, is EPEVTQTPSHQVTQMGQEVILRCVPISNHLYFYWYRQILGQKVEFLVSFYNNEISEKSEIFDDQFSVERPDGSNFTLKIRSTKLEDSAMYFCASSDGVATNEKLFFGSGTQLSVL.

The genes are TRBV2 and TRBJ2-3; TRBD1 matches at 7 bases. This CDR3 contains 14 residues. CDR1 is SNHLY and CDR2 is FYNNEI in the germline V gene. J was trimmed by 2 bases and V by 4 bases; bases with no gene match: 3. The CDR3 here is CASSAGGPTDTQYF. The CDR3 coding sequence is TGTGCCAGCAGTGCAGGGGGACCCACAGATACGCAGTATTTT.

The gene calls are TRBV10-3 and TRBJ1-5, with 11 bases aligning to TRBD1. The ends lost 10 bases at V and 4 bases at J; junction bases unmatched: 3. The CDR3 has 13 residues. The germline V gene has CDR1 ENHRY and CDR2 SYGVKD. CDR3 coding DNA: TGTGCCACCGGGACAGGGGGTAATCAGCCCCAGCATTTT. Translated, it gives CATGTGGNQPQHF.

The rearrangement joins TRBV5-1 to TRBJ2-2; 11 bases line up with TRBD2. Germline CDR1 reads SGHRS; CDR2 reads YFSETQ. This CDR3 has 17 residues. The V and J ends lost 4 bases and 7 bases, in that order; junction bases with no gene match: 12. The CDR3 DNA reads TGCGCCAGCAGCCCGGAACTAGCGGGAGTAGGTAACGGGGAGCTGTTTTTT. It encodes CASSPELAGVGNGELFF.

This sequence joins TRBV28 and TRBJ2-7; D is perhaps TRBD1 (5 bases). CDR1 and CDR2 (germline): MDHEN, SYDVKM. Trimming pared 1 base from V and 7 bases from J, leaving 11 bases between. This CDR3 contains 13 residues. CDR3 sequence (DNA): TGTGCCAGCAGTTTATATACGACAGTGGAGCAGTACTTC. It codes for CASSLYTTVEQYF.

This clone was counted at least ten times. The genes are TRBV7-3 and TRBJ1-1, with a possible D match to TRBD1 (5 bases). The V end was cut by 5 bases, the J end by 1 base, with 8 bases between. The CDR3 contains 13 residues. CDR1 is SGHTA, CDR2 FQGTGA, per germline. The CDR3 here is CASSHDRNTEAFF. CDR3 DNA sequence: TGTGCCAGCAGCCACGACAGGAACACTGAAGCTTTCTTT.

The rearrangement uses TRBV2 and TRBJ2-7; D unresolved. CDR1 is SNHLY and CDR2 is FYNNEI in the germline V gene. The CDR3 has 14 amino acids. Trimming cost V 2 bases and J 2 bases, with 10 bases left between them. CDR3 nucleotide sequence: TGTGCCAGCAGTGAACAGCCGAGCACCTACGAGCAGTACTTC. Encoded protein: CASSEQPSTYEQYF.

Only a few counts were recorded for this clone. The chain is built from TRBV6-1 and TRBJ1-5; weak D call: TRBD1 (6 bases). Trimming cost V 8 bases and J 7 bases, with 12 bases left between them. CDR3 length equals 12 residues. Looked up from germline, CDR1 is MNHNS and CDR2 is SASEGT. Written as DNA, the CDR3 is TGTGCCAGCCTAGGGGGATGGCAGCCCCAGCATTTT. Its translation: CASLGGWQPQHF.

V and J are TRBV6-4 and TRBJ1-2, with D unclear. The CDR3 is 15 residues long. CDR1 is MRHNA and CDR2 is SNTAGT in the germline V gene. V dropped 5 bases and J dropped 4 bases, with 17 bases sitting between them. CDR3 bases: TGTGCCAGCAGTACCGCCGGGTCGATCCCCTATGGCTACACCTTC. Translation: CASSTAGSIPYGYTF.

This clone was found once. J is TRBJ1-5 and V is TRBV2; a possible D gene is TRBD1 (5 bases). V gave up 4 bases and J gave up 5 bases, with 9 bases separating them. The CDR3 is made up of 13 amino acids. Germline values: CDR1 SNHLY, CDR2 FYNNEI. The CDR3 sequence is CASSVGHYQPQHF. The CDR3, as DNA: TGTGCCAGCAGTGTGGGGCACTATCAGCCCCAGCATTTT.

This chain connects TRBV27 to TRBJ2-2, with 8 nucleotides matching TRBD1. V was clipped by 8 bases and J by 6 bases; unmatched bases: 8. The CDR3 consists of 14 residues. The V gene's germline CDR1 is MNHEY and CDR2 SMNVEV (reference sequence). CDR3 nucleotide sequence: TGTGCCAGCGCCCCGACAGGGGAAGCCGGGGAGCTGTTTTTT. Translation gives CASAPTGEAGELFF.

This rearrangement joins TRBV6-5 to TRBJ2-3; 10 bases map to TRBD2. The germline gives CDR1 MNHEY, CDR2 SVGAGI. CDR3 length equals 14 residues. With V trimmed by 5 bases and J by 5 bases, 4 bases remained unmatched. As DNA, the CDR3 is TGTGCCAGCAGTCCCGGGACTAGCGAAGATACGCAGTATTTT. It yields the protein CASSPGTSEDTQYF.

This clone has more than one count but fewer than ten. The rearrangement links TRBV6-1 to TRBJ2-1; D is unclear. V was shortened by 7 bases and J by 0 bases, with 10 bases between the two germline ends. Germline V gene lookup returns CDR1 MNHNS and CDR2 SASEGT. The CDR3 spans 14 residues. The CDR3 loop is CASNPGSSYNEQFF. The CDR3 nucleotides read TGTGCCAGCAATCCAGGTTCCTCCTACAATGAGCAGTTCTTC.